The 28 T cell receptor beta chains below all came from one sample that was sequenced in a study of post-analysis software for immune sequencing data. Study results and caveats: Patients had higher frequencies than controls of five TRBV segments, including TRBV5-6, TRBV5-1 and TRBV20-1.

No antigen has been identified for these receptors. Prepared libraries of TCR beta cDNA carried unique molecular identifiers. TCRdb re-analysed the PCR reads in MiXCR, keeping a single row per CDR3 protein. The repertoire has under 900,000 distinct CDR3 sequences, approximately 53% of them found once; the top ten carry roughly 4.4%. Sequenced sample: blood. The receptors originated from a girl between 5 and 17 years old with multiple sclerosis.

This rearrangement joins TRBV6-5 to TRBJ1-1, with D possibly TRBD1 on 5 matching bases. Germline V gene data show CDR1 as MNHEY and CDR2 as SVGAGI. The CDR3 extends over 13 amino acids. Trimming left V 6 bases short and J 7 bases short, with 15 bases between. The CDR3 nucleotides are TGTGCCAGCAGCTCCCGTGTGGGGGTTGAAGCTTTCTTT. Translated, it gives CASSSRVGVEAFF.

As concerns this clonotype: Germline and junction disagree at one end, which may indicate a read error. The rearrangement links TRBV4-1 to TRBJ2-1; TRBD2 matches 9 bases. The germline gives CDR1 MGHRA, CDR2 YSYEKL. The CDR3 runs 13 residues. Here the CDR3 DNA reads TGCGCCGGCAGTTCCGGGACTAGCAGTGAGCAGTTCTTC. Translating gives CAGSSGTSSEQFF.

J is TRBJ2-7 and V is TRBV5-1; 14 bases align to TRBD2. Looked up from germline, CDR1 is SGHRS and CDR2 is YFSETQ. This CDR3 comprises 19 residues. The J segment lost 2 bases and the V segment lost 5 bases, leaving 15 bases of the junction unmatched. For the CDR3, the DNA is TGCGCCAGCAGTTACACGACTAGCGGGAGGGCCGTAGATCCCTACGAGCAGTACTTC. Its translation: CASSYTTSGRAVDPYEQYF.

The chain combines TRBV2 with TRBJ1-4, with D perhaps TRBD1 (5 bases). CDR1 and CDR2 from the germline V gene are SNHLY and FYNNEI. V lost 4 bases, J lost 7 bases, and 13 bases lay in between. The CDR3 length is 14 residues. The CDR3 spells CASSGGPRGEKLFF. As DNA, the CDR3 is TGTGCCAGCAGTGGGGGACCCCGCGGTGAAAAACTGTTTTTT.

The V call is TRBV10-3, the J call TRBJ1-6; maybe TRBD1 (5 bases). CDR3 length equals 15 residues. Per germline, CDR1 ENHRY and CDR2 SYGVKD. The germline V and J ends were trimmed by 0 bases and 6 bases, with 9 bases remaining between them. CDR3 DNA sequence: TGTGCCATCAGTGAGTCGGTTGGGGGTAATTCACCCCTCCACTTT. It codes for CAISESVGGNSPLHF.

The V gene is TRBV20-1, the J gene TRBJ2-5, with D unresolved. CDR1 DFQATT and CDR2 SNEGSKA come from the germline V gene (reference sequence). V was pared by 5 bases and J by 1 base, with 11 bases between. CDR3 length equals 13 residues. Written as DNA, the CDR3 is TGCAGTGCTGGCATCCGGCTCCAAGAGACCCAGTACTTC. Translation gives CSAGIRLQETQYF.

The genes are TRBV4-1 and TRBJ2-3; 10 nucleotides match TRBD2. After removal of 0 bases from V and 5 bases from J, the junction contained 5 bases not matched to a gene. This CDR3 has 16 amino acids. CDR1 is MGHRA and CDR2 is YSYEKL in the germline V gene. The CDR3 spells CASSQDSWTSGDTQYF. The CDR3 DNA reads as TGCGCCAGCAGCCAAGATAGTTGGACTAGCGGAGATACGCAGTATTTT.

The J gene is TRBJ2-7, the V gene TRBV28; D may correspond to TRBD1 or TRBD2 (5 bases each). V gave up 7 bases and J gave up 4 bases, with 20 bases separating them. CDR1 and CDR2 from the germline V gene are MDHEN and SYDVKM. The CDR3 extends over 15 amino acids. CDR3 DNA: TGTGCCAGCACCCCGGGGCTAGGCGTTGGGTACGAGCAGTACTTC. This codes for CASTPGLGVGYEQYF.

This rearrangement joins TRBV20-1 to TRBJ2-1; TRBD2 aligns across 9 bases. Looked up from germline, CDR1 is DFQATT and CDR2 is SNEGSKA (reference sequence). The CDR3 runs 16 residues. The ends lost 5 bases at V and 8 bases at J; junction bases unmatched: 16. CDR3 DNA: TGCAGTGCTGGGGGGGCCGCTAGCGGGATCTTCGATGAGCAGTTCTTC. It specifies CSAGGAASGIFDEQFF.

The chain links TRBV5-1 to TRBJ2-3; D may be TRBD1 (6 bases). The CDR3 runs to 15 residues. The V gene's germline CDR1 is SGHRS and CDR2 YFSETQ. V was pared by 2 bases and J by 0 bases, with 10 bases between. The CDR3 DNA is TGCGCCAGCAGCTTCATGACAGGAAGCACAGATACGCAGTATTTT. Protein sequence: CASSFMTGSTDTQYF. Full variable domain (remainder filled in from reference TRBV5-1 and TRBJ2-3): KAGVTQTPRYLIKTRGQQVTLSCSPISGHRSVSWYQQTPGQGLQFLFEYFSETQRNKGNFPGRFSGRQFSNSRSEMNVSTLELGDSALYLCASSFMTGSTDTQYFGPGTRLTVL.

The chain links TRBV29-1 to TRBJ2-3; D perhaps matches TRBD1 (5 bases). CDR1 is SQVTM and CDR2 is ANQGSEA in the germline V gene. Trimming pared 5 bases from V and 3 bases from J, leaving 15 bases between. The CDR3 is 14 amino acids. This chain's CDR3 is CSVWVQGGTDTQYF. The CDR3, as DNA: TGCAGCGTTTGGGTCCAGGGTGGGACAGATACGCAGTATTTT.

This clonotype came up a few times. The gene calls are TRBV4-1 and TRBJ1-2, with 7 bases lining up with TRBD1. The CDR3 spans 15 residues. The germline CDR1 and CDR2 sequences are MGHRA and YSYEKL. The trim removed 4 bases at V and 0 bases at J, leaving 5 bases unmatched. DNA for the CDR3: TGCGCCAGCAGCCCACGGGACAGCGCTAACTATGGCTACACCTTC. Translating it yields CASSPRDSANYGYTF.

The chain has TRBV11-2 and TRBJ2-7; 7 nucleotides agree with TRBD2. Trimming at V came to 2 bases and at J to 2 bases, leaving 3 bases not matched to a gene. The CDR3 sequence is 14 residues long. Looked up from germline, CDR1 is SGHAT and CDR2 is FQNNGV. This CDR3 reads CASSLRRETYEQYF. DNA of the CDR3: TGTGCCAGCAGCTTACGGCGGGAGACCTACGAGCAGTACTTC.

The chain couples TRBV6-6 to TRBJ2-4, with 8 bases that match TRBD2. The end of the DNA is better explained by TRBJ2-7, so the J call may be wrong. Germline V gene data show CDR1 as MNHNY and CDR2 as SVGAGI (reference sequence). The CDR3 is 14 residues long. The CDR3 DNA sequence: TGTGCCAGCAGCCCTGGACTAGCTCTCTACGAGCAGTACTTC. Its protein is CASSPGLALYEQYF.

The chain combines TRBV5-1 with TRBJ1-5; TRBD1 matches at 8 bases. Germline CDR1 and CDR2: SGHRS and YFSETQ. J was trimmed by 3 bases and V by 0 bases; bases with no gene match: 5. This CDR3 has 16 residues. The CDR3: CASSLAPGQVNQPQHF. DNA of the CDR3: TGCGCCAGCAGCTTGGCCCCGGGACAGGTCAATCAGCCCCAGCATTTT.

The rearrangement uses TRBV3-1 and TRBJ1-2, with D perhaps matching TRBD1 (6 bases). V was clipped by 4 bases and J by 4 bases, with 22 bases between them. CDR1 is LGHDT, CDR2 YNNKEL, per germline (reference sequence). This CDR3 is built from 17 residues. The CDR3 bases are TGTGCCAGCAGCCTTTCTTCCAGGGGACAAAAAAGCTATGGCTACACCTTC. It is translated as CASSLSSRGQKSYGYTF.

This clonotype was picked up one time. The gene calls are TRBV20-1 and TRBJ2-5; D ambiguous. The J call may be wrong; the DNA end is better matched by TRBJ2-7. This CDR3 contains 14 residues. Per germline, CDR1 DFQATT and CDR2 SNEGSKA (reference sequence). CDR3: CSATGPQSSYEQYF. The CDR3 nucleotides read TGCAGTGCGACGGGCCCCCAGAGCTCCTACGAGCAGTACTTC.

This clonotype occurred a few times. This sequence joins TRBV10-3 and TRBJ2-3; TRBD2 matches at 10 bases. The CDR3 length is 14 residues. In germline, CDR1 is ENHRY, CDR2 SYGVKD. V lost 5 bases to trimming and J lost 1 base; unmatched junction nucleotides: 0. The CDR3 is CAISTSGGTDTQYF. The CDR3 DNA follows: TGTGCCATCAGTACTAGCGGGGGCACAGATACGCAGTATTTT.

V is TRBV5-1 and J is TRBJ2-7, with 7 bases lining up with TRBD2. This CDR3 contains 14 residues. CDR1 is SGHRS, CDR2 YFSETQ, per germline. Losses at the gene ends were 5 bases for V and 1 base for J; bases not matched to a gene: 6. The CDR3 region has the DNA TGCGCCAGCAGGCCGGGACTAAGATCCTACGAGCAGTACTTC. It specifies CASRPGLRSYEQYF. Filled out from reference TRBV5-1 and TRBJ2-7, the complete variable domain reads KAGVTQTPRYLIKTRGQQVTLSCSPISGHRSVSWYQQTPGQGLQFLFEYFSETQRNKGNFPGRFSGRQFSNSRSEMNVSTLELGDSALYLCASRPGLRSYEQYFGPGTRLTVT.

Remarks on this clonotype: The junction does not match germline at one end; this may be a read error. J is TRBJ2-7 and V is TRBV3-1; possibly TRBD2 for D (6 bases). Looked up from germline, CDR1 is LGHDT and CDR2 is YNNKEL (reference sequence). The CDR3 sequence is 15 residues long. This CDR3 is CAGSPQAGLFTEQYF. As DNA, the CDR3 is TGTGCCGGCAGTCCACAAGCGGGTCTTTTCACAGAGCAGTACTTC.

This rearrangement joins TRBV29-1 to TRBJ2-3; D is undetermined. Deletions cut 5 bases from V and 2 bases from J, with 14 bases between. Germline V gene sequence: CDR1 SQVTM, CDR2 ANQGSEA. The CDR3 spans 14 residues. The CDR3 loop reads CSVRPAKPTDTQYF. The CDR3 bases are TGCAGCGTTCGTCCAGCGAAACCCACAGATACGCAGTATTTT.

The V and J genes are TRBV7-6 and TRBJ1-2; 9 nucleotides line up with TRBD1. The CDR3 has 15 amino acids. Germline loops: CDR1 SGHVS, CDR2 FNYEAQ. V shed 5 bases, J shed 2 bases, and the junction held 6 bases outside the gene matches. The CDR3 loop is CASSPGDRVNYGYTF. As DNA, the CDR3 is TGTGCCAGCAGCCCCGGGGACAGGGTGAACTATGGCTACACCTTC.

This chain uses TRBV7-2 with TRBJ2-7; D perhaps matches TRBD2 (5 bases). The V gene lost 1 base and the J gene lost 4 bases, with 11 bases spanning the gap. Germline V lookup: CDR1 SGHTA, CDR2 FQGNSA. The length of the CDR3 is 14 residues. The CDR3 is CASSLGGGEYEQYF. The CDR3 DNA reads as TGTGCCAGCAGCTTAGGAGGTGGGGAGTACGAGCAGTACTTC.

Details on this clonotype: A read error may produce the germline difference seen at one junction end. J is TRBJ1-2 and V is TRBV12-5; maybe TRBD1 (6 bases). Germline loops: CDR1 LGHNT, CDR2 FRNRAP. This CDR3 comprises 14 residues. CDR3 coding DNA: TGTGCTTGTGGTTTGGCAGGACAGCCTTATGGCTACACCTTC. This sequence encodes CACGLAGQPYGYTF. The full variable domain, with the rest looked up from reference TRBV12-5 and TRBJ1-2, is DARVTQTPRHKVTEMGQEVTMRCQPILGHNTVFWYRQTMMQGLELLAYFRNRAPLDDSGMPKDRFSAEMPDATLATLKIQPSEPRDSAVYFCACGLAGQPYGYTFGSGTRLTVV.

Worth noting for this clonotype: A much larger clonotype is one base distant, so this may be a read error. This chain links TRBV7-8 with TRBJ2-7; no firm D call. Germline V gives CDR1 SGHVS, CDR2 FQNEAQ. The CDR3 has 18 amino acids. CDR3 region: CASSLSFSGGLGPYGQYF. CDR3 nucleotide sequence: TGTGCCAGCAGCTTATCGTTCTCCGGCGGTTTGGGCCCCTACGGGCAGTACTTC. The variable domain in full, with the rest retrieved from reference TRBV7-8 and TRBJ2-7, is GAGVSQSPRYKVAKRGQDVALRCDPISGHVSLFWYQQALGQGPEFLTYFQNEAQLDKSGLPSDRFFAERPEGSVSTLKIQRTQQEDSAVYLCASSLSFSGGLGPYGQYFGPGTRLTVT.

The J gene is TRBJ2-1, the V gene TRBV20-1; a possible D gene is TRBD1 (6 bases). The CDR3 runs 15 residues. Germline V gene lookup returns CDR1 DFQATT and CDR2 SNEGSKA (reference sequence). With 2 bases removed from V and 5 bases from J, the gap between germline ends came to 16 bases. In DNA, the CDR3 is TGCAGTGCTAGAACCCTGACAGGTGTCCACAATGAGCAGTTCTTC. This encodes CSARTLTGVHNEQFF.

This clonotype has a handful of counts. The chain links TRBV19 to TRBJ2-7, with 12 bases aligning to TRBD2. V gave up 3 bases and J gave up 4 bases; unmatched junction bases: 19. The germline gives CDR1 LNHDA, CDR2 SQIVND (reference sequence). The length of the CDR3 is 20 residues. The CDR3, as DNA: TGTGCCAGTAGTATCTCGACTAGCGGGAGATCGGAGGGTCGTCTTTACGAGCAGTACTTC. Translated: CASSISTSGRSEGRLYEQYF.

The genes are TRBV6-5 and TRBJ1-2; unclear D gene. Germline loops: CDR1 MNHEY, CDR2 SVGAGI. This CDR3 is 16 amino acids long. The germline V and J ends were trimmed by 0 bases and 0 bases, with 11 bases remaining between them. The CDR3 is CASSYSIMYTNYGYTF. DNA for the CDR3: TGTGCCAGCAGTTACTCGATCATGTACACTAACTATGGCTACACCTTC.